A single T cell receptor beta chain is shown here with its context. TCRdb's table, derived via immunoSEQ multiplex PCR, lists solely in-frame clones and lacks some. The sample holds 65,000 to 85,000 clones; 80% to 90% are singletons and the top ten take over 9.5%. The data are from a study of T cell responses to AZD1222 COVID-19 vaccine. CDR3 size: 15 residues. V was clipped by 4 bases and J by 8 bases; unmatched bases: 10. Germline-derived CDR1 and CDR2 are SGHTA and FQGNSA. Sequenced material: peripheral blood, taken 28 days after the second AZD1222 dose. The TCR was taken from an adult who received the AZD1222 COVID-19 vaccine. The V call is TRBV7-2, the J call TRBJ2-1; 8 bases fit TRBD2. CDR3 bases: TGTGCCAGCAGCTCCCCGGGACTAGTTACATATGAGCAGTTCTTC. Translation: CASSSPGLVTYEQFF.